The TCR beta chain described here comes from a study of identical twins. Study-level findings and limits: Partial confounding of zero-insertion analyses by invariant MAIT and iNKT cells was possible. Reduced insertions were recorded for abundant cord blood beta clonotypes, with no such pattern in memory repertoires. Sequences that were beta out-of-frame showed weaker excess twin sharing.

CDR3 length equals 17 residues. CDR1 is SGDLS and CDR2 is YYNGEE in the germline V gene. V gave up 1 base and J gave up 2 bases; unmatched junction bases: 6. Note on this clonotype: Its antigen is not identified.

Template switching added a universal primer site; cDNA carried unique molecular identifiers. TCRdb reprocessed the 5' RACE reads with MiXCR, giving one entry per CDR3 protein. Found here are some 500,000 distinct CDR3 sequences, approximately 14% of them singletons; the top ten hold approximately 0.9%. These data are also associated with another study on yellow fever vaccine responses in identical twins.

This TCR was sampled from a woman between 18 and 30 years old in good health. This chain joins TRBV9 and TRBJ2-1; 10 bases line up with TRBD2. The sequenced sample was CD4+ T cells sorted from blood. This CDR3 reads CASSVTSGTGTYNEQFF. The CDR3 DNA follows: TGTGCCAGCAGCGTAACTAGCGGGACGGGGACCTACAATGAGCAGTTCTTC.